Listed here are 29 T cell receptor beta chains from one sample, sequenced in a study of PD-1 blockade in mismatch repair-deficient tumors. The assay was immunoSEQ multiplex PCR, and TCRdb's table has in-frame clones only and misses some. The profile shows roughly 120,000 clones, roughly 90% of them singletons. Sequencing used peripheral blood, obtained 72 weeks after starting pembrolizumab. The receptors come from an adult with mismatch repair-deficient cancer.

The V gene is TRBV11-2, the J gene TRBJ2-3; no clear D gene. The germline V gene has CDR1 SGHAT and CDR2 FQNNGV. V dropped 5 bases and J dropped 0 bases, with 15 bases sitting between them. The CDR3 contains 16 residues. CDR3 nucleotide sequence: TGTGCCAGCAGCCCTCTAGGGCGAACTAGCACAGATACGCAGTATTTT. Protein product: CASSPLGRTSTDTQYF.

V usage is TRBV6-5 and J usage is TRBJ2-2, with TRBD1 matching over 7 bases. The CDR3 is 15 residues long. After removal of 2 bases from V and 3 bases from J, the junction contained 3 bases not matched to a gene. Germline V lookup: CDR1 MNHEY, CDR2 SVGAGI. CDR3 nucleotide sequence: TGTGCCAGCAGTTACGCGGACAGGTACACCGGGGAGCTGTTTTTT. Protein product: CASSYADRYTGELFF.

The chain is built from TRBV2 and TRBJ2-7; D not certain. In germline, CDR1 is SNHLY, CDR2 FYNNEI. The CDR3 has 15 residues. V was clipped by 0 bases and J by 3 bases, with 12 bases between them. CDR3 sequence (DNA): TGTGCCAGCAGTGAAGCTCCGTGGCAGAACTACGAGCAGTACTTC. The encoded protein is CASSEAPWQNYEQYF.

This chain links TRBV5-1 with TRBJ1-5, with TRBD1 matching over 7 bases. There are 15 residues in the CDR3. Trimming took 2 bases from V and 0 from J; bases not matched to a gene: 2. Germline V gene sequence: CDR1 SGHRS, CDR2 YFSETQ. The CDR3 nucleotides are TGCGCCAGCAGCTTACAGGGGTATAGCAATCAGCCCCAGCATTTT. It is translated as CASSLQGYSNQPQHF.

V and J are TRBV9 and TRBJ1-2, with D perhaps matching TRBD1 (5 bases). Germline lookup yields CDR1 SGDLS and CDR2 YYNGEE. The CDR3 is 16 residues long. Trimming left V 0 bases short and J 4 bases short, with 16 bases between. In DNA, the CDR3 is TGTGCCAGCAGCGTAGGTGCTGGGGCCCTCAGCTATGGCTACACCTTC. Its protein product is CASSVGAGALSYGYTF.

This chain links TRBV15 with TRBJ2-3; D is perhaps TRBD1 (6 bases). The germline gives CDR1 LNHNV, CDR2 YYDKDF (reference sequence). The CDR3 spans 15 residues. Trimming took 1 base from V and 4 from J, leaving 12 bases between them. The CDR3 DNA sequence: TGTGCCACCAGCAGAGCGGCTACAGGGCCAGATACGCAGTATTTT. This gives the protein CATSRAATGPDTQYF.

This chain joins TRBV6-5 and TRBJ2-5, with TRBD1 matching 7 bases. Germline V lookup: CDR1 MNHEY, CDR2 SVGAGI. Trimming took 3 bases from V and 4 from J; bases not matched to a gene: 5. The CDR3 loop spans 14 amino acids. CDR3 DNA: TGTGCCAGCAGTTATTACAGGGGCTTAGAGACCCAGTACTTC. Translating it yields CASSYYRGLETQYF.

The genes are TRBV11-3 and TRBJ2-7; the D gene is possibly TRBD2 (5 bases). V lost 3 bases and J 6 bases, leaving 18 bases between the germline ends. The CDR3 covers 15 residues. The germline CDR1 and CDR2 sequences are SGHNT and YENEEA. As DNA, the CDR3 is TGTGCCAGCAGCTTCGGGGAGATCGAATCGGGCGAGCAGTACTTC. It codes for CASSFGEIESGEQYF.

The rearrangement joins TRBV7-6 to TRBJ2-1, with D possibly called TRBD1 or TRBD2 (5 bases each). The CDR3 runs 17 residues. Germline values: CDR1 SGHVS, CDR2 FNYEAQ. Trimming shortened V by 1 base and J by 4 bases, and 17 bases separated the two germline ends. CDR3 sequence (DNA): TGTGCCAGCAGCTTAGAGGCCTTTAGAGGGGTTTACAATGAGCAGTTCTTC. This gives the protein CASSLEAFRGVYNEQFF.

The CDR3 DNA reads TGTGCCAGCAGTTACGGTCAGGGCGCAGATACGCAGTATTTT. This encodes CASSYGQGADTQYF. The rearrangement uses TRBV6-5 and TRBJ2-3; a weak D match, TRBD1 (5 bases). The germline V gene encodes CDR1 MNHEY and CDR2 SVGAGI. Trimming removed 2 bases from V and 4 bases from J, with 10 bases in between. This CDR3 has 14 amino acids.

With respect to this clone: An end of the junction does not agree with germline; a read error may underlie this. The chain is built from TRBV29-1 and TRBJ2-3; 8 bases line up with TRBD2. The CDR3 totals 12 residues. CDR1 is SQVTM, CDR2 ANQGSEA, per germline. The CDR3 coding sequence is TGCAGCGTTGGTGGGTCGGCGGGAGGCCGGGATTTT. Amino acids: CSVGGSAGGRDF.

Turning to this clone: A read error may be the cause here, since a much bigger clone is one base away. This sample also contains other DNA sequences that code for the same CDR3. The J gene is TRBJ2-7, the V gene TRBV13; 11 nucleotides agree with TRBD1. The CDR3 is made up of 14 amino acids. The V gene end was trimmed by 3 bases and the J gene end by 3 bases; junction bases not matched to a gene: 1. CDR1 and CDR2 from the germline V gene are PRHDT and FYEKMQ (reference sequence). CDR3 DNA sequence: TGTGCCAGCAGCTTGGGGACAGGGGGCTACGAGCAGTACTTC. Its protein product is CASSLGTGGYEQYF.

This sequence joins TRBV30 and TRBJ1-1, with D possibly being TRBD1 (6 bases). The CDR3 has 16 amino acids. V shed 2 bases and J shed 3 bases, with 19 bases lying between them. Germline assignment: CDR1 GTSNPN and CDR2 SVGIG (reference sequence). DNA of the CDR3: TGTGCCTGGAGTCCGCAGAGGGGGGGGTGGTACACTGAAGCTTTCTTT. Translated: CAWSPQRGGWYTEAFF.

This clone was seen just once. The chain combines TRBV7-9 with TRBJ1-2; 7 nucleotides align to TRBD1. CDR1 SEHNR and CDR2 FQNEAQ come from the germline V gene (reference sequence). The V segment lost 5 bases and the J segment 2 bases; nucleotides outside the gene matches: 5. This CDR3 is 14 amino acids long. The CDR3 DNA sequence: TGTGCCAGCAGCCATCGGGACAGCAACTATGGCTACACCTTC. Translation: CASSHRDSNYGYTF.

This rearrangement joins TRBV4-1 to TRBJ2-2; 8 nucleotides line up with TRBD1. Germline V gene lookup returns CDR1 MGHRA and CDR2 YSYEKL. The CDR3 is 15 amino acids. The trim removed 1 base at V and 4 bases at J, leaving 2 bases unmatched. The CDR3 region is CASSQATGGTGELFF. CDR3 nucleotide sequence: TGCGCCAGCAGCCAAGCCACAGGGGGCACCGGGGAGCTGTTTTTT.

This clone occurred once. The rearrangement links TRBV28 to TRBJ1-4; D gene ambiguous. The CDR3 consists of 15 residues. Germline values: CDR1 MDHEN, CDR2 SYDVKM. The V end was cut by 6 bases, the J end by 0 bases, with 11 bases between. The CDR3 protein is CASSQGGTTNEKLFF. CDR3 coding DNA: TGTGCCAGCAGCCAAGGCGGAACAACTAATGAAAAACTGTTTTTT.

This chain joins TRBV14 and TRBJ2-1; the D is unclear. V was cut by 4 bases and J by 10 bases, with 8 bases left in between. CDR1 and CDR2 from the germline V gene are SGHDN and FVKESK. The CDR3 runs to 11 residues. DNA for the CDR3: TGTGCCAGCAGCCTAGCATTCGAGCAGTTCTTC. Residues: CASSLAFEQFF.

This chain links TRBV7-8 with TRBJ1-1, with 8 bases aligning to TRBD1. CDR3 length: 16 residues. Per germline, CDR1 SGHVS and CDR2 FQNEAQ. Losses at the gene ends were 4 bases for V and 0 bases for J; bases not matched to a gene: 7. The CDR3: CASSSSGGSVNTEAFF. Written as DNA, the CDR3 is TGTGCCAGCAGCTCTTCAGGGGGCAGTGTGAACACTGAAGCTTTCTTT.

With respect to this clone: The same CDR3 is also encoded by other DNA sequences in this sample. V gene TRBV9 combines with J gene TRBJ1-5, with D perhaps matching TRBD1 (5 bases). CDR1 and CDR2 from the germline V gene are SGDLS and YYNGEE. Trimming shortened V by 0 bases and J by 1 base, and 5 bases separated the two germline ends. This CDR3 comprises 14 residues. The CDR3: CASSVGGSNQPQHF. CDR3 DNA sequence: TGTGCCAGCAGCGTAGGGGGCAGCAATCAGCCCCAGCATTTT.

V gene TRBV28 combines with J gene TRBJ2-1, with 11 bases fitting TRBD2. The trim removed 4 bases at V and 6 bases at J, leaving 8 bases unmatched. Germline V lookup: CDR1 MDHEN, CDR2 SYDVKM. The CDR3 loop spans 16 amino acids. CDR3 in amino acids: CASSSGPGTSGNEQFF. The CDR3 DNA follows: TGTGCCAGCAGTTCCGGTCCCGGGACTAGCGGCAATGAGCAGTTCTTC. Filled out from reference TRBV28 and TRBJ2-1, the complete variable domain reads DVKVTQSSRYLVKRTGEKVFLECVQDMDHENMFWYRQDPGLGLRLIYFSYDVKMKEKGDIPEGYSVSREKKERFSLILESASTNQTSMYLCASSSGPGTSGNEQFFGPGTRLTVL.

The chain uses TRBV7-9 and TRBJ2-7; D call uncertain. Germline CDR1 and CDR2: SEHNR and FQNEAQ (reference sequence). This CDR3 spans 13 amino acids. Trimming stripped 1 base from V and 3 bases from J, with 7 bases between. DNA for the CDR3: TGTGCCAGCAGCTTAGTAGCTAGCTACGAGCAGTACTTC. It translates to CASSLVASYEQYF.

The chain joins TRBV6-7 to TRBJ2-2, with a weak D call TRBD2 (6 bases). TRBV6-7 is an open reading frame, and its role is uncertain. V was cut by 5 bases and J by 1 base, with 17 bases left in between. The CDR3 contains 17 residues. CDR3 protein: CASSRTSAGKNTGELFF. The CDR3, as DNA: TGTGCCAGCAGTCGGACCTCTGCGGGAAAGAACACCGGGGAGCTGTTTTTT.

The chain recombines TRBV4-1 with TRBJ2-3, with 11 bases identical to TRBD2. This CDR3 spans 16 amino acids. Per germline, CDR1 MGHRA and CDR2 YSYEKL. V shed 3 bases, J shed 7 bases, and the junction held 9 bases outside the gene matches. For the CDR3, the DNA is TGCGCCAGCAGCCAGACTGTAGCGGGAGGGCTTAATACGCAGTATTTT. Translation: CASSQTVAGGLNTQYF.

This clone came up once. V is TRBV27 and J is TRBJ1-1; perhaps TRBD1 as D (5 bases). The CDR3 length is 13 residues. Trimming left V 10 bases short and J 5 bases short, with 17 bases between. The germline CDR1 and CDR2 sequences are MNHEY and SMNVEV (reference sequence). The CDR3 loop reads CATSLGAGTEAFF. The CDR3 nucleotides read TGTGCCACTTCCCTTGGGGCAGGGACTGAAGCTTTCTTT.

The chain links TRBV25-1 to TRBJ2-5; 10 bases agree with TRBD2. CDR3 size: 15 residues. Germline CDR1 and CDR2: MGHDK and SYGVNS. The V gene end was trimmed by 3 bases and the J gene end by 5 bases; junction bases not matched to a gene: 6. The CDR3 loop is CASSDPATSGETQYF. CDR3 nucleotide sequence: TGTGCCAGCAGTGACCCTGCGACTAGCGGGGAGACCCAGTACTTC.

The CDR3 DNA sequence: TGTGCCAGTAGTATGTTTAGTCTAGCGGTCAATGAGCAGTTCTTC. It is translated as CASSMFSLAVNEQFF. The chain employs TRBV19 and TRBJ2-1, with TRBD2 matching 7 bases. Trimming took 3 bases from V and 6 from J; bases not matched to a gene: 8. Per the germline V gene, CDR1 is LNHDA and CDR2 is SQIVND (reference sequence). The CDR3 is 15 amino acids.

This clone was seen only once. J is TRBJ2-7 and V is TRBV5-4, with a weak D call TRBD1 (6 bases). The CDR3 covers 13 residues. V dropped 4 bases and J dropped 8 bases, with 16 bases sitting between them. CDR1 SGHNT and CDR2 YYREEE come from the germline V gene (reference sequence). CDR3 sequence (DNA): TGTGCCAGCAGCATAGGGACAATGGACAAGCAGTACTTC. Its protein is CASSIGTMDKQYF. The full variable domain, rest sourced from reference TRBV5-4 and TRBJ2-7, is ETGVTQSPTHLIKTRGQQVTLRCSSQSGHNTVSWYQQALGQGPQFIFQYYREEENGRGNFPPRFSGLQFPNYSSELNVNALELDDSALYLCASSIGTMDKQYFGPGTRLTVT.

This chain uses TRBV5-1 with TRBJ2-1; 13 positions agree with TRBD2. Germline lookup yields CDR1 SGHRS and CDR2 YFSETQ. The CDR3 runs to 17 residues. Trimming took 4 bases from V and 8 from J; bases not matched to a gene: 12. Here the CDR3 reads CASSEGLAGVLEYEQFF. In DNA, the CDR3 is TGCGCCAGCAGCGAAGGACTAGCGGGAGTCCTAGAGTATGAGCAGTTCTTC.

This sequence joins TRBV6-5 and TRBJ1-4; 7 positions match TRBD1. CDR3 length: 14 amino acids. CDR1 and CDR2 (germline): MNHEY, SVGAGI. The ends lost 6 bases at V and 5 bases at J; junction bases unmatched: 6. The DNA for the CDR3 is TGTGCCAGCAGCGAAGGGGGCCAAAATGAAAAACTGTTTTTT. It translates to CASSEGGQNEKLFF.